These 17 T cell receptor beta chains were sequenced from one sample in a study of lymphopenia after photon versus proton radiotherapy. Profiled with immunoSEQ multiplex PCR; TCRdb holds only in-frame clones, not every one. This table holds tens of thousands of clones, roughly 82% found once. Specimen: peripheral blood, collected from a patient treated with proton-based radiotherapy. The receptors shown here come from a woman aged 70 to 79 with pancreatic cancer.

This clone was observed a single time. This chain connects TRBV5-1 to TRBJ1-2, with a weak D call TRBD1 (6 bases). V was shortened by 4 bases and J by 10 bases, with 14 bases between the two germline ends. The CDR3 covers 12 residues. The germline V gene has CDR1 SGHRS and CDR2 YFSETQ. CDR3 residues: CASSGTDSHYTF. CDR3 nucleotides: TGCGCCAGCAGCGGCACGGACAGCCACTACACCTTC.

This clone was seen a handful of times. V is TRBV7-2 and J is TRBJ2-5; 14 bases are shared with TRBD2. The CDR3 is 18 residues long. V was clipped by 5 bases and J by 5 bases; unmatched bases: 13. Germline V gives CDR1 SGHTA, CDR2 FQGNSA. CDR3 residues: CASSPLGTSGSSQETQYF. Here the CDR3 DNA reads TGTGCCAGCAGCCCCCTCGGGACTAGCGGGAGTTCTCAGGAGACCCAGTACTTC.

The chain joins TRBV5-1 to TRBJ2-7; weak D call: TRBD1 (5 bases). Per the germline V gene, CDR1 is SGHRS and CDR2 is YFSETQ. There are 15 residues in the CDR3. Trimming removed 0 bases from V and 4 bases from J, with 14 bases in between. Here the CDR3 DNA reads TGCGCCAGCAGCTTGGAGGGGCGCGTCTGGTACGAGCAGTACTTC. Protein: CASSLEGRVWYEQYF.

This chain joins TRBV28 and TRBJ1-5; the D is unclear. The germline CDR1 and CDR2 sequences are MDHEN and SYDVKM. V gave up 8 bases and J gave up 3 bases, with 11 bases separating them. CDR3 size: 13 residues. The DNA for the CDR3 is TGTGCCAGCTTGAAGAACACCAATCAGCCCCAGCATTTT. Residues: CASLKNTNQPQHF.

The CDR3 coding sequence is TGCGCCAGCAGCTTGGGAAATGAGCAGTTCTTC. Translated, it gives CASSLGNEQFF. J is TRBJ2-1 and V is TRBV5-1; D unclear. Germline V gene lookup returns CDR1 SGHRS and CDR2 YFSETQ. Trimming pared 0 bases from V and 7 bases from J, leaving 2 bases between. The CDR3 length is 11 residues.

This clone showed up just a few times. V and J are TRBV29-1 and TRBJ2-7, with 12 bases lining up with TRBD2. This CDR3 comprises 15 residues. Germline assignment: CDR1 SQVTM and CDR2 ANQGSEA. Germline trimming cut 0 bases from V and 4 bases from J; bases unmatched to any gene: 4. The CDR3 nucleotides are TGCAGCGTTGAAGACTTGACTAGCGGGAGTTACGAGCAGTACTTC. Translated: CSVEDLTSGSYEQYF.

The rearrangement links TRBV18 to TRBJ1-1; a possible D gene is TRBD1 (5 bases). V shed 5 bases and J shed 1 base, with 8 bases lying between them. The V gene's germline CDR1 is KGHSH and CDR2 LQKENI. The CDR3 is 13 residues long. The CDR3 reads CASSTQGNTEAFF. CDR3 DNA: TGTGCCAGCTCAACTCAGGGGAACACTGAAGCTTTCTTT.

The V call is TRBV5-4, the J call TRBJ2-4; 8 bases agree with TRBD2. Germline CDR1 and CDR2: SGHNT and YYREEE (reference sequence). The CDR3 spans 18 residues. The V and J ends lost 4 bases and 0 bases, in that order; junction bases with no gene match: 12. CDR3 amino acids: CASSQSGGGTLAKNIQYF. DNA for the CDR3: TGTGCCAGCAGCCAGAGCGGGGGCGGGACACTAGCCAAAAACATTCAGTACTTC. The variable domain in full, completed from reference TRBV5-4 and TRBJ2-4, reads ETGVTQSPTHLIKTRGQQVTLRCSSQSGHNTVSWYQQALGQGPQFIFQYYREEENGRGNFPPRFSGLQFPNYSSELNVNALELDDSALYLCASSQSGGGTLAKNIQYFGAGTRLSVL.

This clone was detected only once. CDR3: CASSLVAGGNEKLFF. The CDR3 DNA follows: TGTGCCAGCAGCTTAGTGGCAGGGGGCAATGAAAAACTGTTTTTT. The chain carries TRBV7-9 and TRBJ1-4, with 8 bases lining up with TRBD1. Germline CDR1 SEHNR, CDR2 FQNEAQ (reference sequence). CDR3 size: 15 residues. The V gene end was trimmed by 1 base and the J gene end by 5 bases; junction bases not matched to a gene: 3. Full variable domain (outside the CDR3, taken from reference TRBV7-9 and TRBJ1-4): DTGVSQNPRHKITKRGQNVTFRCDPISEHNRLYWYRQTLGQGPEFLTYFQNEAQLEKSRLLSDRFSAERPKGSFSTLEIQRTEQGDSAMYLCASSLVAGGNEKLFFGSGTQLSVL.

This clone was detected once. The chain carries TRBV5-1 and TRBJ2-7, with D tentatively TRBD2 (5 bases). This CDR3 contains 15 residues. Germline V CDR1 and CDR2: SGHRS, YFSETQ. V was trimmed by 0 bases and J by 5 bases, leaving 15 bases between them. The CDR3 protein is CASSLDGVSRDEQYF. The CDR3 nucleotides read TGCGCCAGCAGCTTGGACGGGGTTTCCCGGGACGAGCAGTACTTC.

The CDR3 loop is CASSFWIMNTEAFF. The CDR3 DNA is TGTGCCAGCAGCTTCTGGATTATGAACACTGAAGCTTTCTTT. The chain joins TRBV7-9 to TRBJ1-1; D gene unclear. The CDR3 consists of 14 residues. V gave up 3 bases and J gave up 0 bases, with 8 bases separating them. Germline V gives CDR1 SEHNR, CDR2 FQNEAQ (reference sequence).

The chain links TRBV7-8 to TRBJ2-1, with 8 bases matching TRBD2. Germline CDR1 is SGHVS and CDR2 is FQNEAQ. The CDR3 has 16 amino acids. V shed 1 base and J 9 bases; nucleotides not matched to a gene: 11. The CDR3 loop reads CASSLDPGTRGGEQFF. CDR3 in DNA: TGTGCCAGCAGCTTAGACCCCGGGACTAGGGGCGGTGAGCAGTTCTTC.

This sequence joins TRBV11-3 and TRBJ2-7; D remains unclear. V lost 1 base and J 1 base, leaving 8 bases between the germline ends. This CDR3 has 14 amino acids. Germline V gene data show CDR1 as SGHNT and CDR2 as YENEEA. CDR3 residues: CASSLVVLSYEQYF. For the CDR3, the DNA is TGTGCCAGCAGCTTAGTAGTCTTATCCTACGAGCAGTACTTC. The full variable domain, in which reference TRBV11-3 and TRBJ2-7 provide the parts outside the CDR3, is EAGVVQSPRYKIIEKKQPVAFWCNPISGHNTLYWYLQNLGQGPELLIRYENEEAVDDSQLPKDRFSAERLKGVDSTLKIQPAELGDSAVYLCASSLVVLSYEQYFGPGTRLTVT.

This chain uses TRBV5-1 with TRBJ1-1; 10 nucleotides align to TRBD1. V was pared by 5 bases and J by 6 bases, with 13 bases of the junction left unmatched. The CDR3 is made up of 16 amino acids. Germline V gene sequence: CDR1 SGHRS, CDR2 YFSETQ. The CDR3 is CASSPGTGALGPEAFF. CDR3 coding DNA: TGCGCCAGCAGTCCCGGGACAGGGGCCCTGGGTCCTGAAGCTTTCTTT.

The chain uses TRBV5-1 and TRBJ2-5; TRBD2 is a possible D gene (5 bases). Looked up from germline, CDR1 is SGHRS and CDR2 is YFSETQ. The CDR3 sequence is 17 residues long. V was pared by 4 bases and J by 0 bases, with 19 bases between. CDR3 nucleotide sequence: TGCGCCAGCAGCCCTCTTGCCACGGGGAAGTACCAAGAGACCCAGTACTTC. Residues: CASSPLATGKYQETQYF.

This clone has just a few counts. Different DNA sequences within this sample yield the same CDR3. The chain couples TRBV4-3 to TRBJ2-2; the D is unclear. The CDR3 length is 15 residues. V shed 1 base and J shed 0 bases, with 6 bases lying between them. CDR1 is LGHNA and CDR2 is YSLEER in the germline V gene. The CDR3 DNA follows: TGCGCCAGCAGCCAAGGTCAGGCGAACACCGGGGAGCTGTTTTTT. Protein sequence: CASSQGQANTGELFF.

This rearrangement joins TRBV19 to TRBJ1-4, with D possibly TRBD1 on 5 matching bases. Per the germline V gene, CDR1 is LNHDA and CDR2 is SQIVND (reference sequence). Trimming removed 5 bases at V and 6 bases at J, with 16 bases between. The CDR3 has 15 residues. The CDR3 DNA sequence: TGTGCCAGTAGTTCCAAGAGTCAGGGCGATGAAAAACTGTTTTTT. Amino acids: CASSSKSQGDEKLFF. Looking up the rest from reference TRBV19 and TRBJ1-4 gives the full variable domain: DGGITQSPKYLFRKEGQNVTLSCEQNLNHDAMYWYRQDPGQGLRLIYYSQIVNDFQKGDIAEGYSVSREKKESFPLTVTSAQKNPTAFYLCASSSKSQGDEKLFFGSGTQLSVL.